This is a list of T cell receptor beta chains from one sample in a study of blood T cell repertoires in COVID-19. Some clones are missing from TCRdb's copy, which holds only in-frame ones; the method was immunoSEQ multiplex PCR. The sample has approximately 270,000 clones; roughly 85% are singletons. The sequenced sample consisted of peripheral blood. These receptors were taken from a man aged 18 to 30 with active or convalescent COVID-19. The CDR3 runs from the conserved cysteine through the conserved F or W. The D gene is left open where the match is weak. Expanded clones get a size class; other rows say once, few or many, or leave the size out.

cdr3_length: 13; v_call: TRBV15; d_call: TRBD1; clone_size: -; j_call: TRBJ1-2; cdr3_aa: CATSRDTGAGYTF; cdr3_nt: TGTGCCACCAGCAGAGATACAGGGGCTGGCTACACCTTC
cdr3_length: 15; v_call: TRBV9; d_call: -; clone_size: -; j_call: TRBJ2-1; cdr3_aa: CASSARTGAYNEQFF; cdr3_nt: TGTGCCAGCAGCGCACGAACGGGGGCCTACAATGAGCAGTTCTTC
cdr3_length: 13; v_call: TRBV19; d_call: TRBD1; clone_size: -; j_call: TRBJ1-2; cdr3_aa: CASSATGGYGYTF; cdr3_nt: TGTGCCAGTAGTGCAACAGGGGGCTATGGCTACACCTTC
cdr3_length: 15; v_call: TRBV4-3; d_call: TRBD1; clone_size: -; j_call: TRBJ2-5; cdr3_aa: CASSQMDRGLETQYF; cdr3_nt: TGCGCCAGCAGCCAGATGGACAGGGGGTTGGAGACCCAGTACTTC
cdr3_length: 16; v_call: TRBV19; d_call: TRBD1; clone_size: once; j_call: TRBJ2-2; cdr3_aa: CASRKTPDRVTGELFF; cdr3_nt: TGTGCCAGTAGGAAAACCCCGGACAGGGTAACCGGGGAGCTGTTTTTT
cdr3_length: 14; v_call: TRBV10-2; d_call: TRBD1; clone_size: -; j_call: TRBJ2-5; cdr3_aa: CASKATGGAETQYF; cdr3_nt: TGCGCCAGCAAAGCGACAGGGGGCGCGGAGACCCAGTACTTC
cdr3_length: 15; v_call: TRBV7-9; d_call: TRBD1; clone_size: -; j_call: TRBJ2-7; cdr3_aa: CASSDRDRGSSEQYF; cdr3_nt: TGTGCCAGCAGCGACCGGGACAGGGGTTCCTCCGAGCAGTACTTC
cdr3_length: 15; v_call: TRBV5-1; d_call: TRBD1; clone_size: -; j_call: TRBJ2-5; cdr3_aa: CASSFMTGDGETQYF; cdr3_nt: TGCGCCAGCAGCTTTATGACAGGGGACGGAGAGACCCAGTACTTC
cdr3_length: 13; v_call: TRBV18; d_call: -; clone_size: -; j_call: TRBJ1-1; cdr3_aa: CASSPPFVTEAFF; cdr3_nt: TGTGCCAGCTCACCCCCGTTCGTGACTGAAGCTTTCTTT
cdr3_length: 16; v_call: TRBV4-3; d_call: -; clone_size: -; j_call: TRBJ2-1; cdr3_aa: CASSQEGGPPTNEQFF; cdr3_nt: TGCGCCAGCAGCCAAGAGGGGGGACCCCCCACCAATGAGCAGTTCTTC
cdr3_length: 15; v_call: TRBV4-1; d_call: TRBD1; clone_size: -; j_call: TRBJ1-2; cdr3_aa: CASSQDEGATYGYTF; cdr3_nt: TGCGCCAGCAGCCAAGATGAGGGGGCTACCTATGGCTACACCTTC
cdr3_length: 15; v_call: TRBV4-1; d_call: -; clone_size: -; j_call: TRBJ2-5; cdr3_aa: CASSQEKELQETQYF; cdr3_nt: TGCGCCAGCAGCCAAGAGAAAGAACTTCAAGAGACCCAGTACTTC
cdr3_length: 15; v_call: TRBV10-3; d_call: -; clone_size: -; j_call: TRBJ2-1; cdr3_aa: CAISESAEAYNEQFF; cdr3_nt: TGTGCCATCAGTGAGTCGGCGGAAGCCTACAATGAGCAGTTCTTC
cdr3_length: 15; v_call: TRBV18; d_call: -; clone_size: -; j_call: TRBJ2-7; cdr3_aa: CASSDAGVRSYEQYF; cdr3_nt: TGTGCCAGCTCAGATGCAGGGGTGCGCTCCTACGAGCAGTACTTC
cdr3_length: 15; v_call: TRBV7-9; d_call: -; clone_size: once; j_call: TRBJ2-7; cdr3_aa: CASSLSPGILYEQYF; cdr3_nt: TGTGCCAGCAGCTTAAGCCCAGGGATCCTCTACGAGCAGTACTTC
cdr3_length: 16; v_call: TRBV28; d_call: TRBD1; clone_size: -; j_call: TRBJ1-2; cdr3_aa: CASSLYGRDSNYGYTF; cdr3_nt: TGTGCCAGCAGTTTATATGGGCGGGACAGCAACTATGGCTACACCTTC
cdr3_length: 14; v_call: TRBV6-5; d_call: -; clone_size: -; j_call: TRBJ1-4; cdr3_aa: CASSYKQSNEKLFF; cdr3_nt: TGTGCCAGCAGTTATAAACAGAGTAATGAAAAACTGTTTTTT